The T cell receptor (beta chain) under discussion was sequenced for a study of cytomegalovirus exposure and HLA in healthy donors listed by TCRdb under 2017. Regarding the complete study: The roughly 650 repertoires of the first cohort and the roughly 110 validation repertoires were produced on the same platform, according to a later analysis. A separate validation cohort of over a hundred different subjects was used in addition to the roughly 720-subject first cohort. The study aimed to test whether signatures of past pathogen exposure could be identified by cataloging public T cell receptors. High-throughput TCR immunosequencing, statistical association of individual TCRs with disease status, and machine learning were combined to predict cytomegalovirus infection status. Paper-wide results and their limitations: While some public TCRs were present in many individuals, most TCR sequences turned up only very rarely across donors. Of the cluster scores, 94% were above 0 in a later analysis, which found that TCRs clustered in the first cohort also tended to co-occur in the approximately 110 validation repertoires. In the study, 150 to 200 TCR beta chains were listed as associated with cytomegalovirus. According to the authors, the approach could potentially be generalized to other disease states and immunological phenotypes. Cytomegalovirus status was reported to be diagnosed by the classifier with high specificity and sensitivity in both the original and validation cohorts. In vitro tests confirmed that a few of the cytomegalovirus-associated TCR beta chains recognize cytomegalovirus antigens. A later analysis lacked HLA typing for the validation cohort, so it scored co-occurrence in that cohort across all 120 repertoires.

Of note for this clone: The clone's antigen remains unknown. No base quality values were provided; no much bigger clone lies one nucleotide off.

Looking up the germline V gene yields CDR1 SNHLY and CDR2 FYNNEI. V is cut by 4 bases and J by 5 bases, and the space between the germline ends is 22 bases. Inclusive of the bounding cysteine and phenylalanine, the CDR3 is 17 residues long. This entry keeps only the CDR3 DNA: 51 bases, framed from base 1. The donors were included in the validation cohort of some 110 subjects, a group kept apart from the roughly 680-subject first cohort. Library generation was performed with the immunoSEQ multiplex PCR assay. On the study's bioinformatics: A statistical classification framework was built for diagnosing cytomegalovirus status from the catalog of TCR beta chain sequences. Imported from immuneACCESS, the table was reduced by TCRdb to in-frame sequences with V and J called. These copies leave out some clones; in studies compared against another copy, an unresolved V gene accounts for under half, and the cause of the remainder is not known. Clonal size and the V and J genes are those of that table, whereas D and trimming came from the DNA. The sample table records 150,000 to 200,000 clones; 80% to 85% of these occur just once. The top ten constitute 0.95% to 1.5% of the sample.

The chain was built from TRBV2 and TRBJ2-3; tentative D gene TRBD1, with 7 bases matching. Source material: PBMCs. The source is a woman in her twenties or thirties in good health and CMV-seronegative. Here the CDR3 is given as CASSGGVTGQLGDTQYF. The base sequence is TGTGCCAGCAGTGGGGGGGTAACGGGACAGCTGGGAGATACGCAGTATTTT. This CDR3, with the reference TRBV2 and TRBJ2-3 proteins standing in past its ends, gives the full variable domain EPEVTQTPSHQVTQMGQEVILRCVPISNHLYFYWYRQILGQKVEFLVSFYNNEISEKSEIFDDQFSVERPDGSNFTLKIRSTKLEDSAMYFCASSGGVTGQLGDTQYFGPGTRLTVL.